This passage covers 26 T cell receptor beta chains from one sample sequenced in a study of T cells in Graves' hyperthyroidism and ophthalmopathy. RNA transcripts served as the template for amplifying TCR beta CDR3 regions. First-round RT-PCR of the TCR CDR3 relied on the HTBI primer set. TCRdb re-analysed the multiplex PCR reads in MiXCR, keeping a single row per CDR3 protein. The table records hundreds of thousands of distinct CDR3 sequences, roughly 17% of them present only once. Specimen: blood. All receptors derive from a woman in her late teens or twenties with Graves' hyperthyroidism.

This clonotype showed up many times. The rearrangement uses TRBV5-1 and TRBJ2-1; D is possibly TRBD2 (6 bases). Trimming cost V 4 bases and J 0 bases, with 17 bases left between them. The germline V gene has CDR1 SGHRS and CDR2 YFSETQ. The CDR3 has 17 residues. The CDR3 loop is CASSVTPAGFSYNEQFF. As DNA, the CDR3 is TGCGCCAGCAGCGTGACCCCAGCGGGCTTCTCCTACAATGAGCAGTTCTTC.

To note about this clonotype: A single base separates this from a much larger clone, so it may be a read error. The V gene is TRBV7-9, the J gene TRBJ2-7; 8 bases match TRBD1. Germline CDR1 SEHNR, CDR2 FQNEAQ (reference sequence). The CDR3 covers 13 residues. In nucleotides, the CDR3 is TGTGCCACCAGCTTAGCGACAGGGGACGAGCAGTACTTC. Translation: CATSLATGDEQYF.

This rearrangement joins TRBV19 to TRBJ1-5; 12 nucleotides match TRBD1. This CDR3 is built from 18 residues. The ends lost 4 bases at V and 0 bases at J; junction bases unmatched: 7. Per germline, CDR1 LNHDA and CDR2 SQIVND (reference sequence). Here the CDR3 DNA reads TGTGCCAGTAGTAGGGGACAGGGGGCCTCTATTAGCAATCAGCCCCAGCATTTT. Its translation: CASSRGQGASISNQPQHF.

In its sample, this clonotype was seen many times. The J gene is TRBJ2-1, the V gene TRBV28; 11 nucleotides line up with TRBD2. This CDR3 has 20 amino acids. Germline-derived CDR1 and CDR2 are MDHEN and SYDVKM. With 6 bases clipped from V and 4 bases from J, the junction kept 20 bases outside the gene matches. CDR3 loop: CASRPRSGRARYRGYNEQFF. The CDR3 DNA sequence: TGTGCCAGCAGACCGCGTAGCGGGAGGGCTCGCTATAGGGGATACAATGAGCAGTTCTTC.

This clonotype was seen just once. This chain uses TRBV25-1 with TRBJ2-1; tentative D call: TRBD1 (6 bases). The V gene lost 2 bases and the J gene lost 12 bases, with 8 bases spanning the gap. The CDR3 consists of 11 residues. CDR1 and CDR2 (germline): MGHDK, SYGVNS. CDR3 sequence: CASSERTAQFF. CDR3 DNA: TGTGCCAGCAGTGAAAGGACAGCGCAGTTCTTC.

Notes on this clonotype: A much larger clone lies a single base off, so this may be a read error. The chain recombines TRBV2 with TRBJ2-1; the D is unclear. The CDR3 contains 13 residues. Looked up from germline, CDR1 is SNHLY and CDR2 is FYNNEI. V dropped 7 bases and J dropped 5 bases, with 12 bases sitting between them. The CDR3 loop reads CASTHGRNNEQFF. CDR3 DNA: TGTGCCAGCACACATGGGCGAAACAATGAGCAGTTCTTC.

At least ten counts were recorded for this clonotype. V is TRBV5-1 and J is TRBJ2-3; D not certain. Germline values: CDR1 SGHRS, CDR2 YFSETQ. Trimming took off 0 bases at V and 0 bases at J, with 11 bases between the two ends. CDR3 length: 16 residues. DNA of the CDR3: TGCGCCAGCAGCTTGGACAGCGCCCATAGCACAGATACGCAGTATTTT. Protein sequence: CASSLDSAHSTDTQYF.

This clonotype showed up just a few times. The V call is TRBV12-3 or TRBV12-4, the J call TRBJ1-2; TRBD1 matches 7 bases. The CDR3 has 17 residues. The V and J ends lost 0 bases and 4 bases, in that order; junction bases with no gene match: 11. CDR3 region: CASSLALRGQITYGYTF. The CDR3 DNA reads TGTGCCAGCAGTTTAGCGCTAAGGGGACAGATTACCTATGGCTACACCTTC.

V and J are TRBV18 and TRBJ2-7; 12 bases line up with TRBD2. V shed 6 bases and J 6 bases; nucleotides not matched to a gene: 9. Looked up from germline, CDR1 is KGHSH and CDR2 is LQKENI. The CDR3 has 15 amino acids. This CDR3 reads CASSLAGGRFCEQYF. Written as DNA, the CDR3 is TGTGCCAGCTCCCTAGCGGGAGGGAGGTTCTGCGAGCAGTACTTC.

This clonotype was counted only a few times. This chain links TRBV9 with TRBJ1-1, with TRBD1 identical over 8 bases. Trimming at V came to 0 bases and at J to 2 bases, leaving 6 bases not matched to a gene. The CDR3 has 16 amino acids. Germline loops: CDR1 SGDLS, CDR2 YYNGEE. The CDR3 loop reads CASSVGPGGANTEAFF. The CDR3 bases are TGTGCCAGCAGCGTAGGCCCAGGGGGCGCAAACACTGAAGCTTTCTTT.

The CDR3 DNA reads TGTGCCACCAGCGCAGGGGGCCCCAATCAGCCCCAGCATTTT. Translated, it gives CATSAGGPNQPQHF. The rearrangement links TRBV15 to TRBJ1-5; 8 bases agree with TRBD1. The CDR3 runs to 14 residues. Germline loops: CDR1 LNHNV, CDR2 YYDKDF (reference sequence). Losses at the gene ends were 5 bases for V and 3 bases for J; bases not matched to a gene: 3.

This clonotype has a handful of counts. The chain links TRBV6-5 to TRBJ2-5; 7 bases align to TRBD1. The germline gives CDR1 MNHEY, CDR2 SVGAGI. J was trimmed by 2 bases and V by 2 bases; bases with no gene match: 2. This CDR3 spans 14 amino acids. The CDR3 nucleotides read TGTGCCAGCAGTTACCACAGGGGACAAGAGACCCAGTACTTC. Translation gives CASSYHRGQETQYF.

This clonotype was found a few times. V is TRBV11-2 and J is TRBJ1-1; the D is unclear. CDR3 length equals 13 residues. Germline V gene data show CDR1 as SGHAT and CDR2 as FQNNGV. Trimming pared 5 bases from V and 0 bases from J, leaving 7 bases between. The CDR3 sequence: CASSIFMNTEAFF. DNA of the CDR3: TGTGCCAGCAGCATATTCATGAACACTGAAGCTTTCTTT. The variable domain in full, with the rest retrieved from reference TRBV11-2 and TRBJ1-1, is EAGVAQSPRYKIIEKRQSVAFWCNPISGHATLYWYQQILGQGPKLLIQFQNNGVVDDSQLPKDRFSAERLKGVDSTLKIQPAKLEDSAVYLCASSIFMNTEAFFGQGTRLTVV.

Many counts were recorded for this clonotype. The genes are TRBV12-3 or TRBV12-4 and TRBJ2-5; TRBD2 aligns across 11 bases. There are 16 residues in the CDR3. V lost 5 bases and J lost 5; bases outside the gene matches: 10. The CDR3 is CASSSSGGASQETQYF. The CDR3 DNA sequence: TGTGCCAGCAGTAGTAGCGGGGGGGCCTCGCAGGAGACCCAGTACTTC.

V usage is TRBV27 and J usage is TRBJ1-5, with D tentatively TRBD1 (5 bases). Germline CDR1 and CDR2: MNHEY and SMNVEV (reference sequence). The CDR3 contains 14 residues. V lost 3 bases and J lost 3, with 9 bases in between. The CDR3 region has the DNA TGTGCCAGCAGTTTTTCCAGGGCCAATCAGCCCCAGCATTTT. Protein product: CASSFSRANQPQHF.

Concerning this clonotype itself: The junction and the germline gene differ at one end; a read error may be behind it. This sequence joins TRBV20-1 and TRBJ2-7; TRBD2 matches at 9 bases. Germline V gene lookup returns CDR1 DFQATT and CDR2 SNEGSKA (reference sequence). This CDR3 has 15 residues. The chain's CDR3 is CSAWDVRAGGSEPYF. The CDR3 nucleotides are TGCAGTGCTTGGGACGTTAGAGCGGGGGGCAGCGAGCCGTACTTC.

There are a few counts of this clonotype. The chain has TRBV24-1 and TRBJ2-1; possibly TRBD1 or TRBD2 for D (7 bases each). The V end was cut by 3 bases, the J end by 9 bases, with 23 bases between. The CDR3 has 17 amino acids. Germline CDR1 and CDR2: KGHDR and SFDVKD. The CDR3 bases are TGTGCCACCAGTGATCCCCTCCGCCCAGGGGGGGCCGGTGAGCAGTTCTTC. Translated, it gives CATSDPLRPGGAGEQFF.

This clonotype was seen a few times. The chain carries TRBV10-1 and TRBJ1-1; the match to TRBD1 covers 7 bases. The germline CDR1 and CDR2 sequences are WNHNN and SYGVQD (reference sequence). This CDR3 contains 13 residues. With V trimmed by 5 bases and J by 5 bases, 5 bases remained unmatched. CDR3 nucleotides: TGCGCCAGCAGTACCTACAGGGGTACTGAAGCTTTCTTT. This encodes CASSTYRGTEAFF.

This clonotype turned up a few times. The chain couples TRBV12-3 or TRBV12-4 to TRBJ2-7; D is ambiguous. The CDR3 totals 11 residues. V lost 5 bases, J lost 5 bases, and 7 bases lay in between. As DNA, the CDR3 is TGTGCCAGCAGTCTCCAGGACGAGCAGTACTTC. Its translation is CASSLQDEQYF.

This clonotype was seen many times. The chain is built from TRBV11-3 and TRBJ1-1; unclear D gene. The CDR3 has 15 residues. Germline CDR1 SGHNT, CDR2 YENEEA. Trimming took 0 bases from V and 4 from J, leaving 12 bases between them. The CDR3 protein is CASSLDIGSGTEAFF. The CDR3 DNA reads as TGTGCCAGCAGCTTAGATATTGGGTCGGGCACTGAAGCTTTCTTT.

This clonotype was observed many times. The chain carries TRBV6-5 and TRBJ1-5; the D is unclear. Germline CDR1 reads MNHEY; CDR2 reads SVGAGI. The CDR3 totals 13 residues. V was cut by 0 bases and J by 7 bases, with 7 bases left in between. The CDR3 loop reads CASSYSISQPQHF. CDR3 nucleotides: TGTGCCAGCAGTTACTCGATATCCCAGCCCCAGCATTTT.

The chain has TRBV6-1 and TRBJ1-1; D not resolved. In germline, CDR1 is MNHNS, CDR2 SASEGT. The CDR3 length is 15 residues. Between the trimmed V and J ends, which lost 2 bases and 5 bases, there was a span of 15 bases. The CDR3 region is CASSELVGQGTEAFF. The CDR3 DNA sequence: TGTGCCAGCAGTGAATTAGTAGGGCAAGGAACTGAAGCTTTCTTT.

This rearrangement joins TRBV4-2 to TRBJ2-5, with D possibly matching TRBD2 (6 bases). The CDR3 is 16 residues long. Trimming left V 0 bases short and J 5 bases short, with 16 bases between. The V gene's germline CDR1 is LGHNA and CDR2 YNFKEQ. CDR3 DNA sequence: TGTGCCAGCAGCCAAGAGGAGGCTAGCGTCCAGGAGACCCAGTACTTC. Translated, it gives CASSQEEASVQETQYF.

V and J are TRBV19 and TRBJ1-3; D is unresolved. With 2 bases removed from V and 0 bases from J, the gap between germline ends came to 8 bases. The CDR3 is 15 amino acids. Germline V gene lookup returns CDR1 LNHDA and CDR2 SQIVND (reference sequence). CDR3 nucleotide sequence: TGTGCCAGTAGTATAAGGGCAAGCTCTGGAAACACCATATATTTT. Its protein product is CASSIRASSGNTIYF.

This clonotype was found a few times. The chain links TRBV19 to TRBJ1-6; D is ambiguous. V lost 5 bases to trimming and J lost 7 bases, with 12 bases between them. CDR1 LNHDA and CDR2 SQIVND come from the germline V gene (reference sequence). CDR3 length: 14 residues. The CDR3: CASSPGWGNSPLHF. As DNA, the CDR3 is TGTGCCAGTAGTCCGGGATGGGGAAATTCACCCCTCCACTTT.

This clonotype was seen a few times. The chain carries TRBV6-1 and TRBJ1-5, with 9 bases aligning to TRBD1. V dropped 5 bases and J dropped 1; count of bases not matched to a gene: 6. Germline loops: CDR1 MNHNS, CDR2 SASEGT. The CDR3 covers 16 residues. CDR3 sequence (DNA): TGTGCCAGCAGTCGACAGGGGGGTGGAAGCAATCAGCCCCAGCATTTT. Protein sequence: CASSRQGGGSNQPQHF.